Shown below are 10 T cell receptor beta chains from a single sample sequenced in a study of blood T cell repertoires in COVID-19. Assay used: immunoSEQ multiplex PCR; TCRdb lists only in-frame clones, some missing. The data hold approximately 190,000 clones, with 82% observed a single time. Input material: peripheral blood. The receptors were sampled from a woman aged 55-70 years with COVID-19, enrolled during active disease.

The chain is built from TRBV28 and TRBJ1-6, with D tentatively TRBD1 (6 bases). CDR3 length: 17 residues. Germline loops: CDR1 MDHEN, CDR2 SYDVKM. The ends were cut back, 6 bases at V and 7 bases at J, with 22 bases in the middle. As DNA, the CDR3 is TGTGCCAGCAGAAAAAACCGGGACAACCGAGGCAATTCACCCCTCCACTTT. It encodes CASRKNRDNRGNSPLHF.

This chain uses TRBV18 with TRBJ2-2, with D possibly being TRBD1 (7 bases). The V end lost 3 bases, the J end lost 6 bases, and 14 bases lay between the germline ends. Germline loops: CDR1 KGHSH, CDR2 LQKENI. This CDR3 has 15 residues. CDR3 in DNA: TGTGCCAGCTCACCCCGACAGGGAGGACCCGGGGAGCTGTTTTTT. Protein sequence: CASSPRQGGPGELFF.

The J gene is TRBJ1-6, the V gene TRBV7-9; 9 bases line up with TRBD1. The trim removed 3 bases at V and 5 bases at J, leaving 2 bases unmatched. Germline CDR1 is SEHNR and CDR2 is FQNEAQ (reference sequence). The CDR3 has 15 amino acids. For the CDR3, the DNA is TGTGCCAGCAGCTTGGGACAGGGCAATAATTCACCCCTCCACTTT. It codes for CASSLGQGNNSPLHF.

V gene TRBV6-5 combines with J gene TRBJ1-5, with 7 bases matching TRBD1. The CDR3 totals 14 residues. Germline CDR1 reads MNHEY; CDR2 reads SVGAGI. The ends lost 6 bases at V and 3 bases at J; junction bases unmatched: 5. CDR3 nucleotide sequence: TGTGCCAGCAGGCCCACAGGGGTCAATCAGCCCCAGCATTTT. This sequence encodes CASRPTGVNQPQHF.

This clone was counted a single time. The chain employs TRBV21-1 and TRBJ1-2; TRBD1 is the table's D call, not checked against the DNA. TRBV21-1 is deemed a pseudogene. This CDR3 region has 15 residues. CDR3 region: CASSKPLGTAHGYTF. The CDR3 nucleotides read TGTGCCAGCAGCAAACCCTTGGGGACAGCCCATGGCTACACCTTC.

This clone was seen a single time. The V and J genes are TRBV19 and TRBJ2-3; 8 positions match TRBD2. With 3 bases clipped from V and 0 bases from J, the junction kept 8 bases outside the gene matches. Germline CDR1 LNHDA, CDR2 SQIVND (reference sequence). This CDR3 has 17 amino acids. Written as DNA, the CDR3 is TGTGCCAGTAGTATGTTAGCGGGAAAGTCTAGCACAGATACGCAGTATTTT. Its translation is CASSMLAGKSSTDTQYF.

CDR3 bases: TGTGCCAGCAGCGTAGATCCAGCGGGAGCCTACAATGAGCAGTTCTTC. This gives the protein CASSVDPAGAYNEQFF. The rearrangement links TRBV9 to TRBJ2-1; 8 nucleotides line up with TRBD2. Trimming cost V 0 bases and J 2 bases; bases outside gene matches: 4. CDR1 is SGDLS and CDR2 is YYNGEE in the germline V gene. This CDR3 comprises 16 residues.

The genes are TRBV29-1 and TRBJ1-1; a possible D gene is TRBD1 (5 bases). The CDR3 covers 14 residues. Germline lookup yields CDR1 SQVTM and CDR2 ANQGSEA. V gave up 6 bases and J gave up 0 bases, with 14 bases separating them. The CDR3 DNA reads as TGCAGCGTCCGAAGCAGGGAAGTGAACACTGAAGCTTTCTTT. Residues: CSVRSREVNTEAFF.

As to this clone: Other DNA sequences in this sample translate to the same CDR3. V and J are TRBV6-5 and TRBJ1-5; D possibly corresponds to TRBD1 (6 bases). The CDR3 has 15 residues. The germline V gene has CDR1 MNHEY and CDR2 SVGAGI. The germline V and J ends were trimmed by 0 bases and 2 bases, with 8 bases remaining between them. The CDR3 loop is CASSYSAGGNQPQHF. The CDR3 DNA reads TGTGCCAGCAGTTACTCAGCAGGGGGCAATCAGCCCCAGCATTTT.

The CDR3 bases are TGTGCCAGCAGCTTACACGCAGTTACGAATGAGCAGTTCTTC. It yields the protein CASSLHAVTNEQFF. The J gene is TRBJ2-1, the V gene TRBV7-2, with D unresolved. The CDR3 is 14 amino acids. CDR1 SGHTA and CDR2 FQGNSA come from the germline V gene. V shed 2 bases and J shed 7 bases, with 12 bases lying between them.